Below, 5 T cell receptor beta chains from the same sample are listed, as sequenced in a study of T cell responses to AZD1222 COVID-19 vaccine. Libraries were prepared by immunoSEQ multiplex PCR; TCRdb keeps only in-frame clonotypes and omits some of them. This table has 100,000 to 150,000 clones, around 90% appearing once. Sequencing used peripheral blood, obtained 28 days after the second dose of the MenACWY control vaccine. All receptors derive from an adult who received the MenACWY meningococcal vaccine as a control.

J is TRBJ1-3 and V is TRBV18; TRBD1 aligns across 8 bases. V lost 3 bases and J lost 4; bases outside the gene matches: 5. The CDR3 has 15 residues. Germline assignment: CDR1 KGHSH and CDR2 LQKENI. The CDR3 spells CASSPTTGAGNTIYF. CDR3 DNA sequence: TGTGCCAGCTCACCGACGACAGGGGCAGGAAACACCATATATTTT.

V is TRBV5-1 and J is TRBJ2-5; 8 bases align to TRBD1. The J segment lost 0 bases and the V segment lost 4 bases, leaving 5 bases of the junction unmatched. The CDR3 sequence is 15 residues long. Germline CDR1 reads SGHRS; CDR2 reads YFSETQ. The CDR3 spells CASSDPTGDQETQYF. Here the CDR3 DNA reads TGCGCCAGCAGCGACCCGACAGGGGACCAAGAGACCCAGTACTTC.

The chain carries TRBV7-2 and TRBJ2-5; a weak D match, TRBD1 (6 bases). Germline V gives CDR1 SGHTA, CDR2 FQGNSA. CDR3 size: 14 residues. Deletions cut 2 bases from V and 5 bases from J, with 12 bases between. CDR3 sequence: CASSLQQGRETQYF. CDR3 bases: TGTGCCAGCAGCTTACAACAGGGAAGGGAGACCCAGTACTTC.

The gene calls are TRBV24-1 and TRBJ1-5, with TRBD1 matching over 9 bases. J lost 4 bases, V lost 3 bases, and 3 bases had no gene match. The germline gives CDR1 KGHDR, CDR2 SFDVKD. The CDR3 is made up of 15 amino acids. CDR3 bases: TGTGCCACCAGTGATCAGACAGGGGGTAATCAGCCCCAGCATTTT. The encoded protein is CATSDQTGGNQPQHF.

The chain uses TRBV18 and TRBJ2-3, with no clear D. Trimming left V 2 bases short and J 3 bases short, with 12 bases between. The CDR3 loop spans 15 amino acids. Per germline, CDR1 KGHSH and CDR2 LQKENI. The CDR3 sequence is CASSPMGILTDTQYF. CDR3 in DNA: TGTGCCAGCTCACCAATGGGGATTTTGACAGATACGCAGTATTTT.